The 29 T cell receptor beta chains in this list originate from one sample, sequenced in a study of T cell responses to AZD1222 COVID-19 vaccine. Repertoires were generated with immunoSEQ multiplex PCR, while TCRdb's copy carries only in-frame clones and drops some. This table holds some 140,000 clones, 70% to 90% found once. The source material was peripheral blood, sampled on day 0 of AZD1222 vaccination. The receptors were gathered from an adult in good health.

CDR3 bases: TGTGCCAGCAGGGGACATAGCTCCTACGAGCAGTACTTC. This sequence encodes CASRGHSSYEQYF. This chain connects TRBV27 to TRBJ2-7; a weak D match, TRBD1 (6 bases). Germline values: CDR1 MNHEY, CDR2 SMNVEV (reference sequence). This CDR3 region has 13 residues. V was cut by 6 bases and J by 0 bases, with 9 bases left in between.

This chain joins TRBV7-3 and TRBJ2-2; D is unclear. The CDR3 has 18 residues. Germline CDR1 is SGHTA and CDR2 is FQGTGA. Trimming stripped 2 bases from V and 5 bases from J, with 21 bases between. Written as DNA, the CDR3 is TGTGCCAGCAGCTTATCGAGCACGACGATGAGCTTAACCGGGGAGCTGTTTTTT. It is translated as CASSLSSTTMSLTGELFF.

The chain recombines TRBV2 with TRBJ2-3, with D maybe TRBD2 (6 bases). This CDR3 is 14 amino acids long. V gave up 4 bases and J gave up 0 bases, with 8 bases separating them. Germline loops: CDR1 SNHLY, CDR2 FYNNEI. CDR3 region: CASSGGRSTDTQYF. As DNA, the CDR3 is TGTGCCAGCAGTGGAGGGAGGAGCACAGATACGCAGTATTTT.

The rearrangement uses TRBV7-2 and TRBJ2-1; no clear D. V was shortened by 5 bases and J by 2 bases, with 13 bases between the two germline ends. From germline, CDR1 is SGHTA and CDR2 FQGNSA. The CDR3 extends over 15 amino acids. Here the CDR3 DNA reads TGTGCCAGCAGCCACGGTACTTCAACCTACAATGAGCAGTTCTTC. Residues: CASSHGTSTYNEQFF.

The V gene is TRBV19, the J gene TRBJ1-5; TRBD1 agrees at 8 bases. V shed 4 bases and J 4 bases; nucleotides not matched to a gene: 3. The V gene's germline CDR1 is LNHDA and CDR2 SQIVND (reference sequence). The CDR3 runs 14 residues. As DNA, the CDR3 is TGTGCCAGTAGTAACGGACAGGGAAATCAGCCCCAGCATTTT. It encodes CASSNGQGNQPQHF. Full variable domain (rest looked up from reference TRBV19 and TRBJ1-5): DGGITQSPKYLFRKEGQNVTLSCEQNLNHDAMYWYRQDPGQGLRLIYYSQIVNDFQKGDIAEGYSVSREKKESFPLTVTSAQKNPTAFYLCASSNGQGNQPQHFGDGTRLSIL.

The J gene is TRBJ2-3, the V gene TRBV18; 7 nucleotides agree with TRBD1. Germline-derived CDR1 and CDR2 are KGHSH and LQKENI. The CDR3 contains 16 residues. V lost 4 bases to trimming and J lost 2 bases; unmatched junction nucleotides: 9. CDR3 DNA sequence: TGTGCCAGCTCACAGTGGACAGGACCTGACACAGATACGCAGTATTTT. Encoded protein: CASSQWTGPDTDTQYF.

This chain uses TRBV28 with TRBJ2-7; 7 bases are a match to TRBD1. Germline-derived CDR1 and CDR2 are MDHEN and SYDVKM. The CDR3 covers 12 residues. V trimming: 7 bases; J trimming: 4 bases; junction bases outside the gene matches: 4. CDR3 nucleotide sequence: TGTGCCAGCAAGGGGGCGTTGTACGAGCAGTACTTC. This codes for CASKGALYEQYF.

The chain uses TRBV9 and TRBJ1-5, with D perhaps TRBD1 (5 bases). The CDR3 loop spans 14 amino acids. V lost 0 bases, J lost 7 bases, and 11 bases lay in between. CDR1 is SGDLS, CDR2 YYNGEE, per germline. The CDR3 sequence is CASSVGGGAQPQHF. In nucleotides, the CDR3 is TGTGCCAGCAGCGTAGGAGGAGGGGCACAGCCCCAGCATTTT.

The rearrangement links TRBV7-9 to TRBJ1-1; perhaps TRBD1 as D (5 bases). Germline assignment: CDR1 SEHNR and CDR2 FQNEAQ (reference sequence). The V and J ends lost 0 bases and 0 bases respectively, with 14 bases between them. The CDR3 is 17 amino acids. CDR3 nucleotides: TGTGCCAGCAGCTTAGCGTCTGTGGGACGGATGAACACTGAAGCTTTCTTT. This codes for CASSLASVGRMNTEAFF.

CDR3 in DNA: TGTGCCAGCAGCTTCAGAATGGGTACGCATTCACCCCTCCACTTT. Translating gives CASSFRMGTHSPLHF. The chain links TRBV5-6 to TRBJ1-6, with D unresolved. Germline V lookup: CDR1 SGHDT, CDR2 YYEEEE. The CDR3 has 15 amino acids. Trimming shortened V by 2 bases and J by 8 bases, and 14 bases separated the two germline ends. Supplemented by reference TRBV5-6 and TRBJ1-6, the full variable domain reads DAGVTQSPTHLIKTRGQQVTLRCSPKSGHDTVSWYQQALGQGPQFIFQYYEEEERQRGNFPDRFSGHQFPNYSSELNVNALLLGDSALYLCASSFRMGTHSPLHFGNGTRLTVT.

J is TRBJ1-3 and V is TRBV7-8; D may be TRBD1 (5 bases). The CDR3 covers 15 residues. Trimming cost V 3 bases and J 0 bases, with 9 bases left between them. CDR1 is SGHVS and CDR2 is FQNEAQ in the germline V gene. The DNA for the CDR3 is TGTGCCAGCAGCTTGGGACGGGTCTCTGGAAACACCATATATTTT. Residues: CASSLGRVSGNTIYF.

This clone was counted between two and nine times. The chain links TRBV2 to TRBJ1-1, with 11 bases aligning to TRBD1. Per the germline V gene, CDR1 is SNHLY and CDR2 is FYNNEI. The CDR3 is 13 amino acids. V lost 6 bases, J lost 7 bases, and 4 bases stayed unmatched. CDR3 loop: CASRDRGRGEAFF. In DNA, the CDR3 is TGTGCCAGCAGGGACAGGGGGCGCGGTGAAGCTTTCTTT.

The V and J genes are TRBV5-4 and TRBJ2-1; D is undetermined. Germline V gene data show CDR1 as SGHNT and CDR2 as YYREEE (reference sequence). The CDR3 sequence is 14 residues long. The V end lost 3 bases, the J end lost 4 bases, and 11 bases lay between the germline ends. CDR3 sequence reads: CASSSRATYNEQFF. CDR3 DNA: TGTGCCAGCAGCTCACGGGCCACTTACAATGAGCAGTTCTTC.

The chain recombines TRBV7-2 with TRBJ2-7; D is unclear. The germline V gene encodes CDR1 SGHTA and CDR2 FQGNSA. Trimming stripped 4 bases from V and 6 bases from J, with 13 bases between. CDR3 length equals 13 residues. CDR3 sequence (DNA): TGTGCCAGCAGCTACGATCCAAGAGGCGAGCAGTACTTC. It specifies CASSYDPRGEQYF.

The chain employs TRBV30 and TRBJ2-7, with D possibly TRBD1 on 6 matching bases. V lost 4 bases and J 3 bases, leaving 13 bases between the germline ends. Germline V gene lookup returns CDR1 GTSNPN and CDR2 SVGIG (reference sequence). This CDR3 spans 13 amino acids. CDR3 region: CAWNALQGYEQYF. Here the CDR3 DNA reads TGTGCCTGGAACGCTCTACAGGGCTACGAGCAGTACTTC.

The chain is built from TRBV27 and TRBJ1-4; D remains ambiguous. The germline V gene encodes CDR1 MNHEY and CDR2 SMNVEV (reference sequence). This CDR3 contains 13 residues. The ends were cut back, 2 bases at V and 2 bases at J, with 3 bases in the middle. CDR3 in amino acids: CASSLQTNEKLFF. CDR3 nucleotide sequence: TGTGCCAGCAGTTTACAGACTAATGAAAAACTGTTTTTT.

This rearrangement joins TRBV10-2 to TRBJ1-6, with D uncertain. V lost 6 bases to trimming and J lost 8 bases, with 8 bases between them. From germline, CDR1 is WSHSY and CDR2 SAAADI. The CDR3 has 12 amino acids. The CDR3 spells CASRFGDSPLHF. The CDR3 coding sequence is TGCGCCAGCAGGTTTGGGGATTCACCCCTCCACTTT.

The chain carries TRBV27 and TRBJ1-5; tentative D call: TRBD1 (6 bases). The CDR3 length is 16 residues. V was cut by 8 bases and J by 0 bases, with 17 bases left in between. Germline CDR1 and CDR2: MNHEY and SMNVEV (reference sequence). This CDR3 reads CASSKRGGNSNQPQHF. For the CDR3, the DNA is TGTGCCAGCTCCAAGAGGGGGGGCAATAGCAATCAGCCCCAGCATTTT.

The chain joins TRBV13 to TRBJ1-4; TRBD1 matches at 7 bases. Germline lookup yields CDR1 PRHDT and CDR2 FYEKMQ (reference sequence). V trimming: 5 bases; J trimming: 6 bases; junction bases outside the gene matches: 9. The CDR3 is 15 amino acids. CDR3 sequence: CASSTRDSPDEKLFF. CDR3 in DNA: TGTGCCAGCAGCACCCGGGACAGTCCTGATGAAAAACTGTTTTTT. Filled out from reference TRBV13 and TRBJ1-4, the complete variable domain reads AAGVIQSPRHLIKEKRETATLKCYPIPRHDTVYWYQQGPGQDPQFLISFYEKMQSDKGSIPDRFSAQQFSDYHSELNMSSLELGDSALYFCASSTRDSPDEKLFFGSGTQLSVL.

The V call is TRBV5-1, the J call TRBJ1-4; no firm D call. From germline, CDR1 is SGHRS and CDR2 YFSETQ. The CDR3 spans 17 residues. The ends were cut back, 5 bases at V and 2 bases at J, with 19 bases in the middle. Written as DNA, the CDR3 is TGCGCCAGCAGACTAGGAGACACCGTGGGGACTAATGAAAAACTGTTTTTT. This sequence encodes CASRLGDTVGTNEKLFF.

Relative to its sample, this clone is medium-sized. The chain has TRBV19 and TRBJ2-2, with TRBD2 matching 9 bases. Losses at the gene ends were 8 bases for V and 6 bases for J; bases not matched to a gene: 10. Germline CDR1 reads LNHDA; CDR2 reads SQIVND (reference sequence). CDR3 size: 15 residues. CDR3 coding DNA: TGTGCCAGTCACCATAGCGGGAGAGGCCCCGGGGAGCTGTTTTTT. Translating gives CASHHSGRGPGELFF.

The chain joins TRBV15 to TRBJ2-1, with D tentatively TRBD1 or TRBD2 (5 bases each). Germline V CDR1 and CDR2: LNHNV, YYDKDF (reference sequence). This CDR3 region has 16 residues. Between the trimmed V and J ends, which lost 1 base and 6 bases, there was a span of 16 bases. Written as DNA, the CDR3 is TGTGCCACCAGCAGAGGTCGAGGGGCGACCTCCAATGAGCAGTTCTTC. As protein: CATSRGRGATSNEQFF.

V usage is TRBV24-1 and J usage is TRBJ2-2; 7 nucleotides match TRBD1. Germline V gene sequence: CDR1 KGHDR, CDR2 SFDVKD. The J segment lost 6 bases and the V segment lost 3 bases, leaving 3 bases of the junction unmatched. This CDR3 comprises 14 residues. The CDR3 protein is CATSDNRGSGELFF. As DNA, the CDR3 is TGTGCCACCAGTGATAACAGGGGTTCCGGGGAGCTGTTTTTT.

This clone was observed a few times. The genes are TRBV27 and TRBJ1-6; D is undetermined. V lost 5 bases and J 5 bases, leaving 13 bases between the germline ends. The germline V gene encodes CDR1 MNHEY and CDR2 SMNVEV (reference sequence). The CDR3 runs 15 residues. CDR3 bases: TGTGCCAGCAGTATAGGGCCGGCGCATAATTCACCCCTCCACTTT. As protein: CASSIGPAHNSPLHF.

The CDR3 DNA sequence: TGTGCCAGCAGCTTTATTCACACTGAAGCTTTCTTT. As protein: CASSFIHTEAFF. This chain links TRBV7-2 with TRBJ1-1, with D hard to call. V lost 3 bases and J 3 bases, leaving 5 bases between the germline ends. Per germline, CDR1 SGHTA and CDR2 FQGNSA. CDR3 length equals 12 residues.

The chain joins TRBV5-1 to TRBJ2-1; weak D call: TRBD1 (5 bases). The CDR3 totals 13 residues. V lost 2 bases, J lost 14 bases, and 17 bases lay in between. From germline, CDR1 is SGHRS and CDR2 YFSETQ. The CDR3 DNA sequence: TGCGCCAGCAGCTTAGCTATGAACCGCAGGGAGTTCTTC. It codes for CASSLAMNRREFF.

The CDR3 DNA reads as TGTGCCAGAACCCTAAACCCACAGGGAGATCAGCCCCAGCATTTT. Encoded protein: CARTLNPQGDQPQHF. V gene TRBV7-5 combines with J gene TRBJ1-5; no DNA check was done on the table's D call, TRBD1. TRBV7-5 is tagged as a pseudogene. This CDR3 comprises 15 residues.

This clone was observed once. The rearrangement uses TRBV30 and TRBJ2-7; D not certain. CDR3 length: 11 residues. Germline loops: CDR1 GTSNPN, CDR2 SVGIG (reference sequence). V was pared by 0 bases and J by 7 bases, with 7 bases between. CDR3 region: CAWSVFGEQYF. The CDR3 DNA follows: TGTGCCTGGAGTGTTTTCGGTGAGCAGTACTTC.

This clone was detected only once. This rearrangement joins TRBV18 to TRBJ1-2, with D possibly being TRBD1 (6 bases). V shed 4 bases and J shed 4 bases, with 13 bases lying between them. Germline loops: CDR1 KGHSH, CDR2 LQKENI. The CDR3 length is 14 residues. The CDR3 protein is CASSQQGEGYGYTF. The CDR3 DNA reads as TGTGCCAGCTCACAACAGGGCGAAGGCTATGGCTACACCTTC.